This T cell receptor beta chain was sequenced in a study of blood T cell repertoires in COVID-19. This CDR3 comprises 17 residues. The germline gives CDR1 LGHNA, CDR2 YSLEER. The V end lost 0 bases, the J end lost 4 bases, and 18 bases lay between the germline ends. TCRdb's table, derived via immunoSEQ multiplex PCR, lists solely in-frame clones and lacks some. The data contain about 320,000 clones, 90% of them seen just once; the ten biggest clones take up roughly 3.9%. The origin of this receptor is a woman aged 25 to 45 who had been exposed to COVID-19. The chain recombines TRBV4-3 with TRBJ1-2; D is perhaps TRBD1 (5 bases). The sample was PBMCs or T cells enriched from blood (not recorded which). The CDR3 loop reads CASSQDPLGGSSYGYTF. CDR3 DNA: TGCGCCAGCAGCCAAGATCCCCTCGGGGGGTCGAGCTATGGCTACACCTTC.